Following are 25 T cell receptor beta chains from one sample sequenced in a study of blood T cell repertoires in COVID-19. Using immunoSEQ multiplex PCR, the repertoire was profiled, and TCRdb retains in-frame clones only, with some absent. The table records about 50,000 clones, around 86% of them present only once. Source material: peripheral blood. These receptors were obtained from a human donor in a cohort sampled during active COVID-19.

This chain uses TRBV7-2 with TRBJ2-5; D not certain. CDR1 is SGHTA and CDR2 is FQGNSA in the germline V gene. The CDR3 has 13 residues. The ends were cut back, 0 bases at V and 2 bases at J, with 4 bases in the middle. This CDR3 reads CASSLATQETQYF. CDR3 sequence (DNA): TGTGCCAGCAGCTTAGCCACTCAAGAGACCCAGTACTTC.

The chain couples TRBV6-2 or TRBV6-3 to TRBJ2-1; no clear D gene. V was trimmed by 4 bases and J by 3 bases, leaving 7 bases between them. The CDR3 extends over 13 amino acids. Germline V gene lookup returns CDR1 MNHEY and CDR2 SVGEGT. In DNA form, the CDR3 reads TGTGCCAGCAGTTTAAACAACTACAATGAGCAGTTCTTC. This sequence encodes CASSLNNYNEQFF.

This sequence joins TRBV19 and TRBJ2-7, with D maybe TRBD2 (5 bases). This CDR3 spans 14 amino acids. V was trimmed by 6 bases and J by 4 bases, leaving 16 bases between them. Germline V gives CDR1 LNHDA, CDR2 SQIVND (reference sequence). CDR3 loop: CASRGPLEEYEQYF. CDR3 nucleotide sequence: TGTGCCAGTAGGGGCCCCCTGGAGGAATACGAGCAGTACTTC.

V and J are TRBV28 and TRBJ2-7; D is undetermined. This CDR3 is built from 12 residues. V lost 3 bases, J lost 1 base, and 4 bases lay in between. CDR1 and CDR2 (germline): MDHEN, SYDVKM. The CDR3 region is CASSFGSYEQYF. CDR3 coding DNA: TGTGCCAGCAGTTTCGGTTCCTACGAGCAGTACTTC.

This chain links TRBV2 with TRBJ1-5; 7 nucleotides agree with TRBD1. Germline V gene data show CDR1 as SNHLY and CDR2 as FYNNEI. The ends lost 6 bases at V and 3 bases at J; junction bases unmatched: 8. The CDR3 covers 15 residues. The CDR3 region has the DNA TGTGCCAGCAGCGGGGACAGACGACCCAATCAGCCCCAGCATTTT. Translation: CASSGDRRPNQPQHF.

The chain recombines TRBV3-1 (or the pseudogene TRBV3-2) with TRBJ2-7, with 14 bases fitting TRBD2. V shed 6 bases and J 4 bases; nucleotides not matched to a gene: 8. CDR1 and CDR2 (germline): LGHDT, YNNKEL (reference sequence). The CDR3 totals 16 residues. The CDR3 DNA follows: TGTGCCAGCAGAAAAGGGACTAGCGGGAGAGGTTACGAGCAGTACTTC. Protein product: CASRKGTSGRGYEQYF.

The genes are TRBV20-1 and TRBJ2-5; 7 nucleotides agree with TRBD2. CDR3 length: 14 residues. Germline-derived CDR1 and CDR2 are DFQATT and SNEGSKA (reference sequence). V lost 3 bases to trimming and J lost 3 bases; unmatched junction nucleotides: 7. In DNA, the CDR3 is TGCAGTGCTAGTGGACTAGATACGAAAGAGACCCAGTACTTC. Its translation: CSASGLDTKETQYF.

Regarding this clone: The sample holds other DNA sequences that translate to the same CDR3. The chain uses TRBV30 and TRBJ1-5, with D uncertain. This CDR3 region has 13 residues. Germline values: CDR1 GTSNPN, CDR2 SVGIG (reference sequence). Deletions cut 0 bases from V and 3 bases from J, with 6 bases between. CDR3 in DNA: TGTGCCTGGAGTGTACGGGACAATCAGCCCCAGCATTTT. This sequence encodes CAWSVRDNQPQHF.

The V and J genes are TRBV7-8 and TRBJ2-2, with D uncertain. The CDR3 loop spans 16 amino acids. Germline-derived CDR1 and CDR2 are SGHVS and FQNEAQ. Trimming left V 5 bases short and J 5 bases short, with 18 bases between. The CDR3 reads CASSGPRVFATGELFF. The CDR3 DNA sequence: TGTGCCAGCAGCGGTCCCCGGGTCTTTGCAACCGGGGAGCTGTTTTTT.

This chain connects TRBV6-5 to TRBJ2-7; 7 bases agree with TRBD1. This CDR3 spans 14 amino acids. Per germline, CDR1 MNHEY and CDR2 SVGAGI. Unmatched junction bases numbered 7, after V lost 5 bases and J lost 3 bases. CDR3: CASSITRDSYEQYF. The CDR3 DNA is TGTGCCAGCAGTATTACCCGGGACAGCTACGAGCAGTACTTC.

Concerning this clone: The sample carries other DNA sequences with the same CDR3. The V and J genes are TRBV18 and TRBJ1-1, with 7 bases lining up with TRBD1. The germline V gene has CDR1 KGHSH and CDR2 LQKENI. Trimming cost V 3 bases and J 0 bases; bases outside gene matches: 7. The CDR3 runs to 16 residues. The DNA of the CDR3 is TGTGCCAGCTCACCCATCACCGGGACAGTGAACACTGAAGCTTTCTTT. Translation: CASSPITGTVNTEAFF. The full variable domain, completed using reference TRBV18 and TRBJ1-1, is NAGVMQNPRHLVRRRGQEARLRCSPMKGHSHVYWYRQLPEEGLKFMVYLQKENIIDESGMPKERFSAEFPKEGPSILRIQQVVRGDSAAYFCASSPITGTVNTEAFFGQGTRLTVV.

This chain connects TRBV28 to TRBJ2-1; 9 nucleotides match TRBD1. The CDR3 runs 16 residues. Germline values: CDR1 MDHEN, CDR2 SYDVKM. V was pared by 6 bases and J by 0 bases, with 6 bases of the junction left unmatched. Here the CDR3 DNA reads TGTGCCAGCAGAACAGGGGGCGTGAGCTCCTACAATGAGCAGTTCTTC. Encoded protein: CASRTGGVSSYNEQFF.

The rearrangement joins TRBV2 to TRBJ2-1; 7 bases are shared with TRBD1. Germline V gene data show CDR1 as SNHLY and CDR2 as FYNNEI. J was trimmed by 1 base and V by 8 bases; bases with no gene match: 8. The CDR3 extends over 15 amino acids. The CDR3 reads CASSPRQGSYNEQFF. The CDR3 DNA is TGTGCCAGCTCGCCTCGACAGGGTTCCTACAATGAGCAGTTCTTC.

The chain is built from TRBV5-5 and TRBJ2-6, with TRBD1 matching 10 bases. The V segment lost 3 bases and the J segment 1 base; nucleotides outside the gene matches: 4. CDR3 length: 17 residues. Germline V lookup: CDR1 SGHKS, CDR2 YYEKEE (reference sequence). The CDR3: CASSSGQGLSGANVLTF. Here the CDR3 DNA reads TGTGCCAGCAGCTCGGGACAGGGGTTATCTGGGGCCAACGTCCTGACTTTC.

This clone was counted a single time. The CDR3, as DNA: TGCAGCGTTGTTCTAGCGGGTTCCACAGATACGCAGTATTTT. This translates into CSVVLAGSTDTQYF. J is TRBJ2-3 and V is TRBV29-1; 8 positions match TRBD2. Germline V gene lookup returns CDR1 SQVTM and CDR2 ANQGSEA. Unmatched junction bases numbered 5, after V lost 4 bases and J lost 2 bases. This CDR3 is built from 14 residues.

J is TRBJ1-1 and V is TRBV18; 8 bases agree with TRBD1. Germline CDR1 is KGHSH and CDR2 is LQKENI. V shed 6 bases and J 7 bases; nucleotides not matched to a gene: 10. The CDR3 contains 14 residues. CDR3 sequence (DNA): TGTGCCAGCTCCCGTTCTACCACAGGGGGTGAAGCTTTCTTT. Translation gives CASSRSTTGGEAFF.

The genes are TRBV5-1 and TRBJ1-1; no clear D. Between the trimmed V and J ends, which lost 0 bases and 1 base, there was a span of 10 bases. The length of the CDR3 is 15 residues. Germline V gene data show CDR1 as SGHRS and CDR2 as YFSETQ. CDR3 DNA: TGCGCCAGCAGCTTGGAGCCGGGTGGGAACACTGAAGCTTTCTTT. Translated, it gives CASSLEPGGNTEAFF. The full variable domain, with the rest looked up from reference TRBV5-1 and TRBJ1-1, is KAGVTQTPRYLIKTRGQQVTLSCSPISGHRSVSWYQQTPGQGLQFLFEYFSETQRNKGNFPGRFSGRQFSNSRSEMNVSTLELGDSALYLCASSLEPGGNTEAFFGQGTRLTVV.

V usage is TRBV12-3 or TRBV12-4 and J usage is TRBJ1-2; D uncertain. The CDR3 runs 13 residues. Trimming removed 6 bases at V and 5 bases at J, with 13 bases between. CDR3 residues: CASSPLRAYGYTF. CDR3 DNA sequence: TGTGCCAGCAGCCCCCTCCGCGCTTATGGCTACACCTTC.

The rearrangement joins TRBV4-1 to TRBJ2-1; D perhaps matches TRBD2 (7 bases). Trimming pared 4 bases from V and 7 bases from J, leaving 20 bases between. The CDR3 covers 16 residues. The germline CDR1 and CDR2 sequences are MGHRA and YSYEKL. This CDR3 reads CASSPLLGGRGNEQFF. For the CDR3, the DNA is TGCGCCAGCAGCCCTCTCCTGGGGGGGCGGGGGAATGAGCAGTTCTTC.

The DNA for the CDR3 is TGTGCCAGCAGTTACGAGGCAGGGGAAGATCTTAATGAAAAACTGTTTTTT. It encodes CASSYEAGEDLNEKLFF. J is TRBJ1-4 and V is TRBV6-2 or TRBV6-3; TRBD1 might be the D (6 bases). From germline, CDR1 is MNHEY and CDR2 SVGEGT. Trimming took 2 bases from V and 4 from J, leaving 17 bases between them. This CDR3 contains 17 residues.

This chain connects TRBV10-3 to TRBJ1-1, with D perhaps matching TRBD1 (5 bases). Looked up from germline, CDR1 is ENHRY and CDR2 is SYGVKD. The CDR3 has 12 residues. Trimming left V 6 bases short and J 4 bases short, with 9 bases between. The CDR3 region has the DNA TGTGCCATCAGGGAGACAGTCACTGAAGCTTTCTTT. This translates into CAIRETVTEAFF.

The chain combines TRBV4-2 with TRBJ2-1; D gene unclear. The length of the CDR3 is 12 residues. Germline V CDR1 and CDR2: LGHNA, YNFKEQ. The V gene lost 0 bases and the J gene lost 11 bases, with 8 bases spanning the gap. The CDR3 DNA sequence: TGTGCCAGCAGCCAAGATGCCTACCAGCAGTTCTTC. Translation gives CASSQDAYQQFF.

The J gene is TRBJ2-5, the V gene TRBV15; D is possibly TRBD2 (7 bases). Trimming removed 1 base from V and 4 bases from J, with 16 bases in between. The CDR3 is made up of 16 amino acids. Germline loops: CDR1 LNHNV, CDR2 YYDKDF (reference sequence). The CDR3: CATSRVRRGASETQYF. As DNA, the CDR3 is TGTGCCACCAGCAGAGTTCGTCGGGGGGCTTCAGAGACCCAGTACTTC.

The chain combines TRBV4-2 with TRBJ2-2; D might be TRBD2 (6 bases). V was cut by 3 bases and J by 5 bases, with 22 bases left in between. The CDR3 covers 18 residues. The V gene's germline CDR1 is LGHNA and CDR2 YNFKEQ. CDR3 in amino acids: CASSQEGLLNAGTGELFF. CDR3 nucleotides: TGTGCCAGCAGCCAGGAGGGACTCTTGAACGCGGGGACCGGGGAGCTGTTTTTT.

The rearrangement uses TRBV2 and TRBJ2-1; tentatively, D is TRBD1 (6 bases). The CDR3 sequence is 14 residues long. Germline assignment: CDR1 SNHLY and CDR2 FYNNEI. Trimming took 6 bases from V and 6 from J, leaving 15 bases between them. The CDR3 here is CASSETGIGNEQFF. For the CDR3, the DNA is TGTGCCAGCAGCGAGACAGGTATCGGCAATGAGCAGTTCTTC.